A selection of T cell receptor beta chains follows, all from one sample in a study of cytomegalovirus exposure and HLA in healthy donors. TCRdb keeps only in-frame clones here, not all; method: immunoSEQ multiplex PCR. The sample contains some 160,000 clones, around 73% of which appear only once. Sequences were obtained from PBMCs. The receptors were gathered from a woman aged 18-30 years in good health and CMV-seropositive. Each CDR3 is given with its conserved first and last residue. A D gene is named only where the DNA matches it firmly. Expanded clones get a size class; other rows say once, few or many, or leave the size out.

>few|.|TRBV9|TRBJ2-6
TGTGCCAGCAGCGGGTTTAGGACAGCGGACTCTGGGGCCAACGTCCTGACTTTC
CASSGFRTADSGANVLTF
>.|.|TRBV19|TRBJ1-5
TGTGCCAGTAACCCCCCCACAGGTATCAATCAGCCCCAGCATTTT
CASNPPTGINQPQHF
>.|.|TRBV6-5|TRBJ1-1
TGTGCCAGCAGTCCCGGGACACTTGAAGCTTTCTTT
CASSPGTLEAFF
>.|.|TRBV6-5|TRBJ1-5
TGTGCCAGCAGTTCCCAGGGTGTCGGTCAGCCCCAGCATTTT
CASSSQGVGQPQHF
>.|.|TRBV7-2|TRBJ1-6
TGTGCCAGCAGCCGTGACTTCTATAATTCACCCCTCCACTTT
CASSRDFYNSPLHF
>.|.|TRBV2|TRBJ1-2
TGTGCCAGCACAGAGGAGTATGGCTACACCTTC
CASTEEYGYTF
>few|TRBD1|TRBV4-2|TRBJ1-1
TGTGCCAGCAGCCAACGACAGGGGGAGAACACTGAAGCTTTCTTT
CASSQRQGENTEAFF
>.|.|TRBV19|TRBJ2-3
TGTGCCAGTAGTCCCAGAAACACAGATACGCAGTATTTT
CASSPRNTDTQYF
>.|.|TRBV5-8|TRBJ2-7
TGTGCCAGCAGCTTAGTGGGGGGCGAGCAGTACTTC
CASSLVGGEQYF
>.|.|TRBV18|TRBJ1-6
TGTGCCAGCTCAGAGGGGGGGGCTTCACCCCTCCACTTT
CASSEGGASPLHF
>.|.|TRBV6-5|TRBJ1-6
TGTGCCAGCAGTTACTCTGCCCAGGGTGTTTTGTCACCCCTCCACTTT
CASSYSAQGVLSPLHF
>few|TRBD1|TRBV5-1|TRBJ2-7
TGCGCCAGCAGCAAGGCCCCAGGACAGGGGTTCGAGCAGTACTTC
CASSKAPGQGFEQYF
>.|TRBD1|TRBV27|TRBJ1-6
TGTGCCAGCAGAGCAGGGGGTACCTATAATTCACCCCTCCACTTT
CASRAGGTYNSPLHF
>.|.|TRBV2|TRBJ2-2
TGTGCCAGCAGGGAGGCAGAGGCCGGGGAGCTGTTTTTT
CASREAEAGELFF
>few|.|TRBV5-1|TRBJ1-2
TGCGCCAGCAGCTTGGAGATCAGGACTAACTATGGCTACACCTTC
CASSLEIRTNYGYTF
>.|.|TRBV25-1|TRBJ1-5
TGTGCCAGCAGTGAGGTAGATCAGCCCCAGCATTTT
CASSEVDQPQHF
>.|TRBD2|TRBV7-3|TRBJ2-1
TGTGCCAGCAGCTTAGCGGGGGGACACTACAATGAGCAGTTCTTC
CASSLAGGHYNEQFF
>.|.|TRBV5-4|TRBJ2-4
TGTGCCAGCAGCCTCAATTATGGGGGGTTAAGGGACATTCAGTACTTC
CASSLNYGGLRDIQYF
>.|.|TRBV7-2|TRBJ2-1
TGTGCCAGCAGCTTACAACGGGACTCCCAGTTCTTC
CASSLQRDSQFF
>.|.|TRBV4-2|TRBJ2-3
TGTGCCAGCAGCCAATGGTCCGGCGGGGGCCTCACAGATACGCAGTATTTT
CASSQWSGGGLTDTQYF
>.|.|TRBV5-5|TRBJ2-5
TGTGCCAGCAGCCCCGCGGAGACCCAGTACTTC
CASSPAETQYF
>.|TRBD1|TRBV2|TRBJ2-7
TGTGCCAGCAGTGAAGCCTGGGACAGAGCCTACGAGCAGTACTTC
CASSEAWDRAYEQYF
>.|.|TRBV19|TRBJ2-3
TGTGCCAGTAGTATAAGGGGCAGGGGGGCAGATACGCAGTATTTT
CASSIRGRGADTQYF
>.|TRBD1|TRBV9|TRBJ2-6
TGTGCCAGCACCCCAGGGGGTTCTGGGGCCAACGTCCTGACTTTC
CASTPGGSGANVLTF
>.|TRBD2|TRBV5-1|TRBJ2-7
TGCGCCAGCAGCTTAGGAACTAGCGGGGGGGCCTACGAGCAGTACTTC
CASSLGTSGGAYEQYF
>few|.|TRBV5-1|TRBJ2-3
TGCGCCAGCAGCTTGTCGGCGGGGATCCGCACAGATACGCAGTATTTT
CASSLSAGIRTDTQYF
>few|TRBD1|TRBV11-2|TRBJ1-3
TGTGCCAGCAGCCAGACAGGGAGTGAAGGAAACACCATATATTTT
CASSQTGSEGNTIYF
>.|TRBD1|TRBV7-7|TRBJ1-6
TGTGCTAGCAGCCTCCACTACTCGGGGACAGTTAATAATTCACCCCTCCACTTT
CASSLHYSGTVNNSPLHF
>.|TRBD1|TRBV19|TRBJ1-1
TGTGCCAGTAGTCCCCGACAGGGGGCTATGACTGAAGCTTTCTTT
CASSPRQGAMTEAFF
>.|.|TRBV4-2|TRBJ2-3
TGTGCCAGCAGCCAGGTCGGCGGGGATACGCAGTATTTT
CASSQVGGDTQYF
>.|.|TRBV30|TRBJ1-4
TGTGCCTGGAGTGGTCAGATCAGTACAACTAATGAAAAACTGTTTTTT
CAWSGQISTTNEKLFF
>.|.|TRBV29-1|TRBJ1-2
TGCAGCGGAGGGAGGGGCGTTGCGGATGGCTACACCTTC
CSGGRGVADGYTF
>.|.|TRBV5-4|TRBJ1-1
TGTGCCAGCACCTATATGTTCCGGAACACTGAAGCTTTCTTT
CASTYMFRNTEAFF
>.|.|TRBV29-1|TRBJ2-5
TGCAGCGTAGAAAGGGGTTCAGGGGAGACCCAGTACTTC
CSVERGSGETQYF
>.|.|TRBV1|TRBJ1-4
TGCACCAGCAGCCCATCCGGAGGGAGTGAAAAACTGTTTTTT
CTSSPSGGSEKLFF
>.|TRBD1|TRBV11-2|TRBJ2-7
TGTGCCAGCAGCCTACAGGGGGCCTCCTCCTACGAGCAGTACTTC
CASSLQGASSYEQYF
>.|TRBD1|TRBV6-5|TRBJ2-7
TGTGCCAGCAGTGGTATCCGACAGGGGACGTACTTC
CASSGIRQGTYF
>.|TRBD1|TRBV4-1|TRBJ1-1
TGCGCCAGCAGCCAAAATACAGGGGGAGGCACTGAAGCCTTCTTT
CASSQNTGGGTEAFF
>few|.|TRBV13|TRBJ2-1
TGTGCCAGCGGGCAGTCGAATGAGCAGTTCTTC
CASGQSNEQFF
>.|TRBD2|TRBV2|TRBJ2-1
TGTGCCAGCACCGGGACTAGCGGGGTAAATGAGCAGTTCTTC
CASTGTSGVNEQFF
>.|TRBD2|TRBV7-9|TRBJ2-5
TGTGCCAGCAGCTTAGCGCTAGCGGCGTACCAAGAGACCCAGTACTTC
CASSLALAAYQETQYF
>.|TRBD2|TRBV7-2|TRBJ2-2
TGTGCCAGCAGCACCCGGACTAGCGGGGGTAGGGGGGAGCTGTTTTTT
CASSTRTSGGRGELFF
>few|TRBD2|TRBV10-2|TRBJ2-3
TGCGCCAGCAGACCGGGGGGTAGCACAGATACGCAGTATTTT
CASRPGGSTDTQYF
>.|TRBD1|TRBV4-2|TRBJ2-2
TGTGCCAGCAGCGGAGAGGTGACAGGGACGAGCGGGGAGCTGTTTTTT
CASSGEVTGTSGELFF
>.|.|TRBV2|TRBJ2-7
TGTGCCAGCAGTTCACAGGGGGGGCCCTACGAGCAGTACTTC
CASSSQGGPYEQYF
>.|.|TRBV28|TRBJ2-7
TGTGCCAGCAGTTCTCTCTACGAGCAGTACTTC
CASSSLYEQYF
>few|TRBD1|TRBV7-2|TRBJ1-1
TGTGCCAGCAGCCCCAGACAGGGATCCACTGAAGCTTTCTTT
CASSPRQGSTEAFF
>.|.|TRBV15|TRBJ2-5
TGTGCCACCAGCAGATCGACTAGAAAAGAGACCCAGTACTTC
CATSRSTRKETQYF
>.|.|TRBV18|TRBJ2-1
TGTGCCAGCTCACCACGATTGATCTACAGCCACACCTACAATGAGCAGTTCTTC
CASSPRLIYSHTYNEQFF
>few|.|TRBV6-5|TRBJ1-2
TGTGCCAGCAGCCGACAGTCCGAGAGCTACACCTTC
CASSRQSESYTF
>few|.|TRBV6-5|TRBJ2-7
TGTGCCAGCGGGCCCGGCGAGCAGTACTTC
CASGPGEQYF
>once|.|TRBV7-9|TRBJ2-7
TGTTCCAGCAGCTTCCCTTCAGAGGACTCCTACGAGCAGTACTTC
CSSSFPSEDSYEQYF
>few|.|TRBV5-1|TRBJ1-2
TGCGCCAGCAGCTTGGGTGGTGGGGGCATAACCTATGGCTACACCTTC
CASSLGGGGITYGYTF
>.|.|TRBV6-4|TRBJ2-1
TGTGCCAGCAGTGAAAATGTGAGGTCCTCCGCCAAGAATGAGCAGTTCTTC
CASSENVRSSAKNEQFF
>.|.|TRBV7-8|TRBJ1-2
TGTGCCAGCGGCTTGGAGGGTACTAACTATGGCTACACCTTC
CASGLEGTNYGYTF
>once|.|TRBV10-3|TRBJ1-2
TGTGCCAGCTCCTTCAAGGGAGGTGGCTACACCTTC
CASSFKGGGYTF
>.|.|TRBV5-6|TRBJ2-7
TGTGCCAGCAGCTTGGTGCAGGGTGGCGACGAGCAGTACTTC
CASSLVQGGDEQYF